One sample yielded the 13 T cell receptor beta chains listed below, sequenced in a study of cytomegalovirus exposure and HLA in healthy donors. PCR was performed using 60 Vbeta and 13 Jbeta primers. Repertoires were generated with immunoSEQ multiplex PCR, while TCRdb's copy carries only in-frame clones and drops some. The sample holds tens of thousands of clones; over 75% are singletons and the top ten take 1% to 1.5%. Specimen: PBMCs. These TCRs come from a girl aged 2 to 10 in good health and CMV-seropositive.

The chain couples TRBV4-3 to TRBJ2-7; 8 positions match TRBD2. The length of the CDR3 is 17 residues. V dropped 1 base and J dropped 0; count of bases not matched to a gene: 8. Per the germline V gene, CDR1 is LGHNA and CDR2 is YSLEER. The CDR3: CASSQAVSGMHSYEQYF. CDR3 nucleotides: TGCGCCAGCAGCCAAGCTGTTAGCGGGATGCACTCCTACGAGCAGTACTTC.

The CDR3 spells CASSGSWDRVAGYTF. In DNA form, the CDR3 reads TGTGCCAGCAGTGGTTCGTGGGACAGGGTCGCTGGCTACACCTTC. The rearrangement uses TRBV25-1 and TRBJ1-2, with 9 bases that match TRBD1. V lost 4 bases and J lost 7; bases outside the gene matches: 10. The CDR3 contains 15 residues. CDR1 and CDR2 (germline): MGHDK, SYGVNS.

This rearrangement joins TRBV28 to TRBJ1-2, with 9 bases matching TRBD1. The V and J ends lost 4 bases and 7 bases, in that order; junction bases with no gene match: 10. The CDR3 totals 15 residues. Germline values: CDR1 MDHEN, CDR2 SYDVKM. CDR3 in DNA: TGTGCCAGCAGTTCAACCGGGACAGGGTTAATTGGCTACACCTTC. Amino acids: CASSSTGTGLIGYTF.

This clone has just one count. CDR3 in amino acids: CASSLGARRNYGYTF. The CDR3 DNA sequence: TGTGCCAGCAGCTTAGGAGCCAGGAGGAACTATGGCTACACCTTC. The V and J genes are TRBV7-2 and TRBJ1-2; no definite D call. The CDR3 extends over 15 amino acids. Trimming pared 1 base from V and 2 bases from J, leaving 11 bases between. Germline CDR1 reads SGHTA; CDR2 reads FQGNSA. Variable domain in full (rest from reference TRBV7-2 and TRBJ1-2): GAGVSQSPSNKVTEKGKDVELRCDPISGHTALYWYRQSLGQGLEFLIYFQGNSAPDKSGLPSDRFSAERTGGSVSTLTIQRTQQEDSAVYLCASSLGARRNYGYTFGSGTRLTVV.

CDR3 sequence: CASSLKRDNTDTQYF. The CDR3 DNA reads as TGTGCCAGCAGTCTAAAGCGGGACAACACAGATACGCAGTATTTT. V and J are TRBV27 and TRBJ2-3; D might be TRBD2 (7 bases). The germline V gene encodes CDR1 MNHEY and CDR2 SMNVEV (reference sequence). The ends were cut back, 5 bases at V and 2 bases at J, with 14 bases in the middle. The CDR3 has 15 residues.

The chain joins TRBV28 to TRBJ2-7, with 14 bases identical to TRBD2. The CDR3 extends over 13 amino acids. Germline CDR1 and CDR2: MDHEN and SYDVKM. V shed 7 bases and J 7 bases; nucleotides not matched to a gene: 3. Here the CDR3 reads CASTGTSGREQYF. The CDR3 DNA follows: TGTGCCAGCACCGGGACTAGCGGGAGAGAGCAGTACTTC.

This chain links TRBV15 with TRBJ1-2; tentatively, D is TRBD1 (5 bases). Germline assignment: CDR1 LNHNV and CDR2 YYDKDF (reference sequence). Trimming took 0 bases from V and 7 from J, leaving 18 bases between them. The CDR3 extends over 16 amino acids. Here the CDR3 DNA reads TGTGCCACCAGCAGAGATGACTTTAGGGGCGTGGGTGGCTACACCTTC. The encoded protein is CATSRDDFRGVGGYTF.

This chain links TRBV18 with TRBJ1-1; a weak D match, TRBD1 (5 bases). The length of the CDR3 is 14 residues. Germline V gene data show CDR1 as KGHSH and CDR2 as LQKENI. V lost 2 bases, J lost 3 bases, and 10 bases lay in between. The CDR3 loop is CASSPSGGYTEAFF. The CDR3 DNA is TGTGCCAGCTCACCATCGGGGGGGTACACTGAAGCTTTCTTT.

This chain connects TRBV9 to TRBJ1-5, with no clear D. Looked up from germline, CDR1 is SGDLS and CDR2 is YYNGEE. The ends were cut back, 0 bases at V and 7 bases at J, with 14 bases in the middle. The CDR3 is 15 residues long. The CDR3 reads CASSVGGSAGQPQHF. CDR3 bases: TGTGCCAGCAGCGTAGGTGGGTCGGCGGGGCAGCCCCAGCATTTT.

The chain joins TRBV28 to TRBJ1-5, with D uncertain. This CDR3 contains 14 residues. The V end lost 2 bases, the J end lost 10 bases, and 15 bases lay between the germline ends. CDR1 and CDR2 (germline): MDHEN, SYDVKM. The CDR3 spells CASSLSTPPDPQHF. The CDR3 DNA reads TGTGCCAGCAGTTTAAGTACACCACCAGATCCCCAGCATTTT.

CDR3 coding DNA: TGTGCCAGCAGCCCCGCCGTGGGGCCTGGCGCGGAGCAGTTCTTC. It encodes CASSPAVGPGAEQFF. V is TRBV9 and J is TRBJ2-1; tentatively, D is TRBD1 (5 bases). CDR3 length: 15 residues. Looked up from germline, CDR1 is SGDLS and CDR2 is YYNGEE. V was clipped by 4 bases and J by 10 bases, with 21 bases between them.

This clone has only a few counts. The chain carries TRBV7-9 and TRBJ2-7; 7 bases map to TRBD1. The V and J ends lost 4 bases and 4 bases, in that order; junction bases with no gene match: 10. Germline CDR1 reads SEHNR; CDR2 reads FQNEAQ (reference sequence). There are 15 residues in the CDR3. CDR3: CASSSRDRIIYEQYF. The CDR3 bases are TGTGCCAGCAGCTCAAGGGACAGAATTATATACGAGCAGTACTTC.

The CDR3 region has the DNA TGTGCCAGCAAATCTAGGGGGTACACTGAAGCTTTCTTT. Amino acids: CASKSRGYTEAFF. This chain links TRBV25-1 with TRBJ1-1, with D perhaps matching TRBD1 (6 bases). CDR3 length equals 13 residues. V was shortened by 7 bases and J by 3 bases, with 12 bases between the two germline ends. In germline, CDR1 is MGHDK, CDR2 SYGVNS. Combining the CDR3 with reference TRBV25-1 and TRBJ1-1 gives the whole variable domain EADIYQTPRYLVIGTGKKITLECSQTMGHDKMYWYQQDPGMELHLIHYSYGVNSTEKGDLSSESTVSRIRTEHFPLTLESARPSHTSQYLCASKSRGYTEAFFGQGTRLTVV.